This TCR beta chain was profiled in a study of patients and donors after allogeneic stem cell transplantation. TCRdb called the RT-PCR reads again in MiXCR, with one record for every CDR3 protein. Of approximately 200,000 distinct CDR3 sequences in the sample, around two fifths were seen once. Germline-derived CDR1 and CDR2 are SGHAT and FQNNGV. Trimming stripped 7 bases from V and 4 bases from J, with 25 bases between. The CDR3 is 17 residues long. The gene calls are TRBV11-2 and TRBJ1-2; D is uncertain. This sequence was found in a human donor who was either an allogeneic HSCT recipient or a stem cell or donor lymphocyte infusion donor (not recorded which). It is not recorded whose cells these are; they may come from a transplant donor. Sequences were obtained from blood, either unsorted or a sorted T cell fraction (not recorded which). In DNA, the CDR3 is TGTGCCAGCACCGAAGTACCGGGGAACGGACTGGTCTATGGCTACACCTTC. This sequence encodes CASTEVPGNGLVYGYTF.